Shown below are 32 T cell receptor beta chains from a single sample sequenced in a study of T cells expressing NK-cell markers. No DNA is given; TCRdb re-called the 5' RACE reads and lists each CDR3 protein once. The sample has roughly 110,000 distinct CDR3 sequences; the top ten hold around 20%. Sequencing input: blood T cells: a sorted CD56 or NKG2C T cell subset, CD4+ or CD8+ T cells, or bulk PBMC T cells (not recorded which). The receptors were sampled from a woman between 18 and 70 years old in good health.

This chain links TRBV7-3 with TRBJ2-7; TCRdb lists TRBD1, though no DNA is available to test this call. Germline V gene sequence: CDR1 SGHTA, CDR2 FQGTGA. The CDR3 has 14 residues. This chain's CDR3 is CASSLSGGLSEQYF.

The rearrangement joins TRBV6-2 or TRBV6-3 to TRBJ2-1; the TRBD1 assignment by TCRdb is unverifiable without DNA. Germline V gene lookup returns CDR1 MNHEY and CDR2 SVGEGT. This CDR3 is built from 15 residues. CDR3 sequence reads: CASSYGDSESDEQFF.

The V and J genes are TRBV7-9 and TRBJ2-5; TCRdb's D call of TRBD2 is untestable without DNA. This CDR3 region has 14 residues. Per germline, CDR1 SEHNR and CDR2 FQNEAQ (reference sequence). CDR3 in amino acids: CASSPVSSREGQYF.

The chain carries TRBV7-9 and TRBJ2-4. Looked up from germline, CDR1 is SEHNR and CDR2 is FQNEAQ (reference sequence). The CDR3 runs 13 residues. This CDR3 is CASSPKEENIQYF.

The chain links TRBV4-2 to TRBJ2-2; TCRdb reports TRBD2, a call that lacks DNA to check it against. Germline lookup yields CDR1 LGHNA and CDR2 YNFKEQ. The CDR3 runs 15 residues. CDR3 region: CASSQEQAGTGELFF.

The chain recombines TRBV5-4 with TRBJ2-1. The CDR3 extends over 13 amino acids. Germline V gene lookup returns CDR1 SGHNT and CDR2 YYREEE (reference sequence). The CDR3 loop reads CASSLSSSNEQFF.

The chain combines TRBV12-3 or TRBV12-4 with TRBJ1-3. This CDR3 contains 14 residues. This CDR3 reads CASSFLGTGNTIYF.

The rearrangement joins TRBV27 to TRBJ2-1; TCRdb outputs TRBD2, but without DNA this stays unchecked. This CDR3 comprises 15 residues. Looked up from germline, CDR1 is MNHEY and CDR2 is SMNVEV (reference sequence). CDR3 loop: CASSLQTSAFNEQFF.

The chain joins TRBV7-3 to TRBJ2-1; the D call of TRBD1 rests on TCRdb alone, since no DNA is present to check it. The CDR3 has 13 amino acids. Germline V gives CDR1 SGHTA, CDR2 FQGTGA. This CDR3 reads CASSLLGGNEQFF.

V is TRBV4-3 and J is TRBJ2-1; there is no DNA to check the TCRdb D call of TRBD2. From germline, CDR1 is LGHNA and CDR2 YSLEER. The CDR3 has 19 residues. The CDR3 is CASSQEPSGASPLYNEQFF.

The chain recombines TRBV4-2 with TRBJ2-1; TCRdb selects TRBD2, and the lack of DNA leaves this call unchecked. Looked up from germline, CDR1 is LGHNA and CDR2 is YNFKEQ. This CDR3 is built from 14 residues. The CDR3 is CASSQDGGLDEQFF.

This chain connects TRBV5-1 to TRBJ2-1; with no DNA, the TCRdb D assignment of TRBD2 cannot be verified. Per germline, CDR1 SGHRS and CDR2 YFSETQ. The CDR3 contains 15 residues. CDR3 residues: CASSPKREEYNEQFF.

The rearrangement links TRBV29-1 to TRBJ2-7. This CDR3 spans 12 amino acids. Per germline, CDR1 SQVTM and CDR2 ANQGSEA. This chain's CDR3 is CSVETVADEQYF.

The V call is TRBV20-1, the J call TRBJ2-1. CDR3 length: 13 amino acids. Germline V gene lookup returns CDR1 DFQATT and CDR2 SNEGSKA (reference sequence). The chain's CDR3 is CSEKTATYNEQFF.

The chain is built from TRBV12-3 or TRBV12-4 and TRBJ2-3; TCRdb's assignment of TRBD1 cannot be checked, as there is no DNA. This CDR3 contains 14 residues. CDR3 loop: CASSFDSRTDTQYF.

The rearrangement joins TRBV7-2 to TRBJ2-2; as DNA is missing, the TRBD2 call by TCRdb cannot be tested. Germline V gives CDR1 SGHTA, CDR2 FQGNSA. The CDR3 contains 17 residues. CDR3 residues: CASSYDRGAGGTGELFF.

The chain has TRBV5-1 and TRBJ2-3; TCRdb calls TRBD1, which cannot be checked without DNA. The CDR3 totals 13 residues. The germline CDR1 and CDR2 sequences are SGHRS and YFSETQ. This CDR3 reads CASSWTGADTQYF.

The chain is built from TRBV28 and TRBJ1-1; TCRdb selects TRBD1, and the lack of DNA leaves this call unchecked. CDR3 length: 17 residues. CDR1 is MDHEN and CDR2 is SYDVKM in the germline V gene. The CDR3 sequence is CASRRSGYRASNTEAFF.

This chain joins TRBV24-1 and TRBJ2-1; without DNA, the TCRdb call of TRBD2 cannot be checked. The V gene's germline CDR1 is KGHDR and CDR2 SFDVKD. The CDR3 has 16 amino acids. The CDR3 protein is CATSDPARGGPFAKFF.

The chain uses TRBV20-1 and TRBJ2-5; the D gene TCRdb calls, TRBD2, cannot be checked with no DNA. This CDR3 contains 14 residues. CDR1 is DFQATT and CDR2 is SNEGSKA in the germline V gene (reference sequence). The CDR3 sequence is CSTSSGGIQETQYF.

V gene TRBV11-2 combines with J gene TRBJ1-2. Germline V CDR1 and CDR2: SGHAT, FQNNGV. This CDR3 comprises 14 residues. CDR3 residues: CASSLGSANYGYTF.

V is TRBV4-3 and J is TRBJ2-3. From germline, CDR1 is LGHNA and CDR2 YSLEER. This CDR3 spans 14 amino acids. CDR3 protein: CASSQDRTTDTQYF.

The CDR3 spells CASSLTDGANVLTF. The chain uses TRBV6-2 or TRBV6-3 and TRBJ2-6. This CDR3 comprises 14 residues. Germline V gene lookup returns CDR1 MNHEY and CDR2 SVGEGT.

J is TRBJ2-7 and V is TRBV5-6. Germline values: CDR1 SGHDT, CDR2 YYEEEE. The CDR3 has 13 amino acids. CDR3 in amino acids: CASSPRLYYEQYF.

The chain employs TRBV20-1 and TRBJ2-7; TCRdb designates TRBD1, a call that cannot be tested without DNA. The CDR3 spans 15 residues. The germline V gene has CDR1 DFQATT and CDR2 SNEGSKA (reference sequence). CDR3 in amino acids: CSASIGRPGDDEQYF.

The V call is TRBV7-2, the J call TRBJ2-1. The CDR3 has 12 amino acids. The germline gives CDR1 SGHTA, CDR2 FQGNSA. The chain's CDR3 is CASSRAVNEQFF.

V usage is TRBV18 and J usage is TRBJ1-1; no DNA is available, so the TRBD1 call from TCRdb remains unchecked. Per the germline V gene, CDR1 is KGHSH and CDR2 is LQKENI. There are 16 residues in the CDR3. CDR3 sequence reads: CASSPSDRVLVTEAFF.

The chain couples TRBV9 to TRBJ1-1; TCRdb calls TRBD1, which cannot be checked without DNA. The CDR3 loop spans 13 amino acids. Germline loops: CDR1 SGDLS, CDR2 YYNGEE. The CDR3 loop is CASSVSGVAEAFF.

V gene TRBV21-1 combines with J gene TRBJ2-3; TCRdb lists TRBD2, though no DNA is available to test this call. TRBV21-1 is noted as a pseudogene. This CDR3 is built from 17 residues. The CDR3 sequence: CASSKVFSSGETDTQYF.

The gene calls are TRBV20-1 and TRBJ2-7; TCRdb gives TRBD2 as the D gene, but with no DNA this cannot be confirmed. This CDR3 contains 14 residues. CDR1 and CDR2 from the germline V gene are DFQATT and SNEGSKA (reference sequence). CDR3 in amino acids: CSARDVRENYEQYF.

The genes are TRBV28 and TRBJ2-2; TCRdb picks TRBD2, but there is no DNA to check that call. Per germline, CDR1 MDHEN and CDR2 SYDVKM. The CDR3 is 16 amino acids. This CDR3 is CASSLPSSGNTGELFF.

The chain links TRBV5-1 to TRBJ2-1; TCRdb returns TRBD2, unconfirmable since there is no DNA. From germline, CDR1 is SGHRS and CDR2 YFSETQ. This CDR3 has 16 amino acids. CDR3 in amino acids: CASSMAGLGAGDEQFF.